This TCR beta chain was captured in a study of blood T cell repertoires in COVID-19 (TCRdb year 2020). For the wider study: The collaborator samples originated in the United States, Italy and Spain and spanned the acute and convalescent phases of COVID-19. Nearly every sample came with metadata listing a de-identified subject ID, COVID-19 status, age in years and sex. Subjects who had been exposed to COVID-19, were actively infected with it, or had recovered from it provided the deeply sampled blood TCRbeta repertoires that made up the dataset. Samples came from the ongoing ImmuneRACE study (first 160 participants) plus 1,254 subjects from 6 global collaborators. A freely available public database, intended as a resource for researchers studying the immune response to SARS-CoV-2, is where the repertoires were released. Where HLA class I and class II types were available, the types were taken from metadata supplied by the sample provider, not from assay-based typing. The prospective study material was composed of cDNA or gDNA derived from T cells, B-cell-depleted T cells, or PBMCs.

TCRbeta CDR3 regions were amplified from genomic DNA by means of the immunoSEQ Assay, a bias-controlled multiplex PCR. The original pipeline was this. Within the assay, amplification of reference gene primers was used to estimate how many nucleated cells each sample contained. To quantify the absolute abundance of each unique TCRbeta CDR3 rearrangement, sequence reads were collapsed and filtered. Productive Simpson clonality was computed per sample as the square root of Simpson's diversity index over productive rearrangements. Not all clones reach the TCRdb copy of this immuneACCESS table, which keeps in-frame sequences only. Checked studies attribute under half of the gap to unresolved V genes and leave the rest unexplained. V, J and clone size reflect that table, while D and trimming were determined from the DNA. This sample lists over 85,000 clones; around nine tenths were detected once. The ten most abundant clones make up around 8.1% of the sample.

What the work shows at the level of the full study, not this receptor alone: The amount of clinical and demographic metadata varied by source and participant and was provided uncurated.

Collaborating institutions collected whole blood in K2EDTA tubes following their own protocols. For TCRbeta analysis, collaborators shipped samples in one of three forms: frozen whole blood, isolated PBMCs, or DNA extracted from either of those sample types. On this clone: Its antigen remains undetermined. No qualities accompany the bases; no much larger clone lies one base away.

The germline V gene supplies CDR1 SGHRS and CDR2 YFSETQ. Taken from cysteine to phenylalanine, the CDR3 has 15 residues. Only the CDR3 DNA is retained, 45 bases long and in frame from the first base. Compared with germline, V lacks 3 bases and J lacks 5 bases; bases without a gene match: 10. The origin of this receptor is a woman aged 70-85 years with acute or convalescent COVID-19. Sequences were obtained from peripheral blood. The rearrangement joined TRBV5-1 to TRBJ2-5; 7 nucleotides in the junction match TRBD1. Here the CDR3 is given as CASSSTTGIVETQYF. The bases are TGCGCCAGCAGCTCGACGACAGGGATTGTTGAGACCCAGTACTTC.